This T cell receptor beta chain was identified in a study of control samples from healthy donors and cancer patients. Germline V lookup: CDR1 SGHTA, CDR2 FQGNSA. The CDR3 totals 16 residues. Deletions cut 7 bases from V and 4 bases from J, with 21 bases between. TCRdb's table, derived via immunoSEQ multiplex PCR, lists solely in-frame clones and lacks some. This sample yields roughly 130,000 clones, of which around 93% are seen a single time; approximately 8.6% belongs to the top ten. Remarks on this clone: The sample holds other DNA sequences that translate to the same CDR3.

This clonotype originated in a man between 18 and 35 years old in good health. The chain joins TRBV7-2 to TRBJ2-3, with D perhaps TRBD2 (7 bases). What was sequenced was blood. The CDR3 DNA follows: TGTGCCAGCATCGAGGGGGGGGCTGGGAGCGCAGATACGCAGTATTTT. Residues: CASIEGGAGSADTQYF. The whole variable domain, filled in from reference TRBV7-2 and TRBJ2-3, reads GAGVSQSPSNKVTEKGKDVELRCDPISGHTALYWYRQSLGQGLEFLIYFQGNSAPDKSGLPSDRFSAERTGGSVSTLTIQRTQQEDSAVYLCASIEGGAGSADTQYFGPGTRLTVL.